These T cell receptor beta chains were read from a single sample in a study of cytomegalovirus exposure and HLA in healthy donors. Libraries were prepared by immunoSEQ multiplex PCR; TCRdb keeps only in-frame clonotypes and omits some of them. In the table there are tens of thousands of clones, 86% of which are singletons. The sample consisted of PBMCs. The receptors originated from a woman aged 40 to 50 in good health and CMV-seropositive. Both conserved end residues are part of each CDR3. A D gene is named only where the DNA matches it firmly. Clone size, where shown, is once, few, many, or a class for clones that have expanded.

>TRBV5-1|.|.|TRBJ1-4
TGCGCCAGCAGCCGGGGGAATGAAAAACTGTTTTTT
CASSRGNEKLFF
>TRBV4-1|.|.|TRBJ2-3
TGCGCCAGCGCTAGACCAGGGAGCACAGATACGCAGTATTTT
CASARPGSTDTQYF
>TRBV4-1|.|.|TRBJ1-5
TGCGCCAGCAGCCAAGATCGGGGGGCCGGCAATCAGCCCCAGCATTTT
CASSQDRGAGNQPQHF
>TRBV19|few|.|TRBJ2-7
TGTGCCAGTAGTTTTGGGGCCGACTCAACCTACGAGCAGTACTTC
CASSFGADSTYEQYF
>TRBV15|.|TRBD1|TRBJ2-3
TGTGCCACCAGCATGACAGGGGTCATAGATACGCAGTATTTT
CATSMTGVIDTQYF
>TRBV7-2|.|TRBD1|TRBJ2-7
TGTGCCAGCAGCTTCGGGACAGGGGGCTCCTACGAGCAGTACTTC
CASSFGTGGSYEQYF
>TRBV7-2|.|.|TRBJ2-1
TGTGCCAGCAGCTTAACCCGGGACATGCAGTTCTTC
CASSLTRDMQFF
>TRBV5-1|.|.|TRBJ2-5
TGCGCCAGCAGCTTGACTAGTAAAGAGACCCAGTACTTC
CASSLTSKETQYF
>TRBV9|.|.|TRBJ2-2
TGTGCCAGCAGCGTAGCTAGTGGACAGAACACCGGGGAGCTGTTTTTT
CASSVASGQNTGELFF
>TRBV6-6|.|.|TRBJ1-2
TGTGCCAGCAGTTACGGTCGGGGAGAGGATGGCTACACCTTC
CASSYGRGEDGYTF
>TRBV11-2|.|TRBD2|TRBJ2-3
TGTGCCAGCAGCTCCCGGGGGGAATGGGATACGCAGTATTTT
CASSSRGEWDTQYF
>TRBV7-9|.|.|TRBJ2-3
TGTGCCAGCAGATGGGTGGCGGGAGATACGCAGTATTTT
CASRWVAGDTQYF
>TRBV5-1|.|TRBD1|TRBJ2-1
TGCGCCAGCAGCCGCGGGACAGGATACTACAATGAGCAGTTCTTC
CASSRGTGYYNEQFF
>TRBV6-6|.|TRBD1|TRBJ1-5
TGTGCCAGCACCATCTACAGGGGTGGGAATCAGCCCCAGCATTTT
CASTIYRGGNQPQHF
>TRBV19|.|.|TRBJ1-2
TGTGCCAGTAGTCGTAGCGGTACCTATGGCTACACCTTC
CASSRSGTYGYTF
>TRBV5-1|.|.|TRBJ1-2
TGCGCCAGCAGCTTGGGCGACAGGAAACTTAACTATGGCTACACCTTC
CASSLGDRKLNYGYTF
>TRBV4-3|few|.|TRBJ2-2
TGCGCCAGCAGCCAAGATAGTGGGGGGGCCTATGCCGGGGAGCTGTTTTTT
CASSQDSGGAYAGELFF
>TRBV7-6|.|.|TRBJ1-6
TGTGCCAGCAGCGCCTCGGAGGGCGGCCCCCTCCACTTT
CASSASEGGPLHF
>TRBV4-3|.|.|TRBJ1-5
TGCGCCAGCAGCCAAGATGAGGAACAGCCCCAGCATTTT
CASSQDEEQPQHF
>TRBV9|.|TRBD1|TRBJ2-7
TGTGCCAGCAGCGGGGGACAGGGGAGCTACGAGCAGTACTTC
CASSGGQGSYEQYF
>TRBV6-6|.|.|TRBJ2-5
TGTGCCAGCACCACGGACAGAGGATGGGAGACCCAGTACTTC
CASTTDRGWETQYF
>TRBV9|.|TRBD1|TRBJ2-5
TGTGCCAGCAGCGCCGGGACAGCCTCACAAGAGACCCAGTACTTC
CASSAGTASQETQYF
>TRBV4-2|few|TRBD1|TRBJ2-3
TGTGCCAGCAGCCTCGGACAGGGCGCAGATACGCAGTATTTT
CASSLGQGADTQYF
>TRBV7-2|.|.|TRBJ1-4
TGTGCCAGCAGAAGAAATGGGGGCAGGAGAGCAACTAATGAAAAACTGTTTTTT
CASRRNGGRRATNEKLFF
>TRBV5-5|.|TRBD1|TRBJ2-7
TGTGCCAGCAGCGCCGGACAGGGGGCCTACGAGCAGTACTTC
CASSAGQGAYEQYF
>TRBV2|.|.|TRBJ2-7
TGTGCCAGCAGTGAATCCGCGTCCGGCTACGAGCAGTACTTC
CASSESASGYEQYF
>TRBV30|.|.|TRBJ1-6
TGTGCCTGGAGCCTCGGGAGATCCGATAATTCACCCCTCCACTTT
CAWSLGRSDNSPLHF
>TRBV7-9|.|.|TRBJ1-4
TGTGCCAGCAGCTCGGACTACGAAAAACTGTTTTTT
CASSSDYEKLFF
>TRBV6-1|.|.|TRBJ1-2
TGTGCCAGCAGTGAAGCGCGGGCAGGACGAGACCCCGGCTACACCTTC
CASSEARAGRDPGYTF
>TRBV21-1|.|.|TRBJ1-3
TGTGCCAGCAGCGAAAAAGCGGGACAGGGTTTTTACTCTGGAAACACCATATATTTT
CASSEKAGQGFYSGNTIYF
>TRBV25-1|few|.|TRBJ1-1
TGTGCCAGCAGTTGGGGCAGTAACACTGAAGCTTTCTTT
CASSWGSNTEAFF
>TRBV5-1|.|.|TRBJ2-7
TGCGCCAGCAGCTTGGAGGGCGGGGGCTGCGAGCAGTACTTC
CASSLEGGGCEQYF
>TRBV10-3|.|TRBD2|TRBJ2-3
TGTGCCATCAGTGAGTCGCTAGCGGGGGGGCCCGCAGATACGCAGTATTTT
CAISESLAGGPADTQYF
>TRBV2|once|.|TRBJ2-3
TGTGCCAGCAGTGAAACCCGGGTGCACACAGATACGCAGTATTTT
CASSETRVHTDTQYF
>TRBV7-9|.|TRBD1|TRBJ2-7
TGTGCCAGCAGCGCCCCGCCACAGGGGGCTGAGGCCTACGAGCAGTACTTC
CASSAPPQGAEAYEQYF
>TRBV10-2|once|TRBD1|TRBJ2-1
TGCGCCAGCAGATCTACAGGGGCCGGTGAGCAGTTCTTC
CASRSTGAGEQFF
>TRBV7-2|.|TRBD2|TRBJ2-1
TGTGCCAGCAGCTTAGGTGGGACTAGCGGGGGACATGAGCAGTTCTTC
CASSLGGTSGGHEQFF
>TRBV9|.|TRBD1|TRBJ2-7
TGTGCCAGCAGCGTGAGGCCGGGACAGGGTTTCGAGCAGTACTTC
CASSVRPGQGFEQYF
>TRBV19|.|.|TRBJ2-3
TGTGCCAGTAAAAACAGAGACACAGATACGCAGTATTTT
CASKNRDTDTQYF
>TRBV5-5|once|.|TRBJ1-2
TGTGCCAGCAGCTTGGCCGGGGGAGAAGGCTACACCTTC
CASSLAGGEGYTF
>TRBV5-1|.|.|TRBJ2-5
TGCGCCAGCAGCGCCCAGGGGAAGGGAGAGACCCAGTACTTC
CASSAQGKGETQYF
>TRBV7-2|.|TRBD2|TRBJ2-2
TGTGCCAGCAGCTCCCCACTAGCGGGGTACACCGGGGAGCTGTTTTTT
CASSSPLAGYTGELFF
>TRBV13|.|TRBD1|TRBJ2-2
TGTGCCAGCAGCAAAGGGACAGCATCGAACACCGGGGAGCTGTTTTTT
CASSKGTASNTGELFF
>TRBV5-1|.|.|TRBJ2-3
TGCGCCAGCAGCTTCCGAGATACGCAGTATTTT
CASSFRDTQYF
>TRBV7-2|.|.|TRBJ2-7
TGTGCCAGCAGCTTAGAAATAAACAGGGCCTACGAGCAGTACTTC
CASSLEINRAYEQYF
>TRBV27|.|.|TRBJ1-1
TGTGCTAGCAGTCGGAGCAACACTGAAGCTTTCTTT
CASSRSNTEAFF
>TRBV6-4|.|TRBD2|TRBJ2-1
TGTGCCAGCAGTGATGGCAGCGGGGACTACAATGAGCAGTTCTTC
CASSDGSGDYNEQFF
>TRBV7-9|.|.|TRBJ1-3
TGTGCCAGCAGCTTATCGGCAGGGGCCAACTCTGGAAACACCATATATTTT
CASSLSAGANSGNTIYF
>TRBV27|.|TRBD1|TRBJ2-7
TGTGCCAGCAGTTTATCCACTCCGGGACAGGGCTACGAGCAGTACTTC
CASSLSTPGQGYEQYF
>TRBV10-1|.|.|TRBJ2-7
TGCGCCAGTGCGGGGTCACCTTCCTACGAGCAGTACTTC
CASAGSPSYEQYF
>TRBV7-2|.|TRBD2|TRBJ2-3
TGTGCCAGCAGCTTCGGCGGGGGGACAGATACGCAGTATTTT
CASSFGGGTDTQYF
>TRBV7-2|.|.|TRBJ2-5
TGTGCCAGCAGCCCCCCCCCGGGGGGCAAGACCCAGTACTTC
CASSPPPGGKTQYF